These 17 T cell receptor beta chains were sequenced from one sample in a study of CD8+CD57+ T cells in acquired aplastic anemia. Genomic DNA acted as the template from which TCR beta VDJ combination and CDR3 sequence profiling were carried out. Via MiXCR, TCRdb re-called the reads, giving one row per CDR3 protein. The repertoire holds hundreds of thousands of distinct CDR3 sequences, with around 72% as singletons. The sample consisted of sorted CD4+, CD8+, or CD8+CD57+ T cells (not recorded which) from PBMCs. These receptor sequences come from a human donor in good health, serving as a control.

CDR3 residues: CASSWSSTGHHEQYF. CDR3 coding DNA: TGTGCCAGCAGCTGGAGCAGCACAGGGCACCACGAGCAGTACTTC. The chain couples TRBV7-2 to TRBJ2-7, with D tentatively TRBD1 (6 bases). Germline loops: CDR1 SGHTA, CDR2 FQGNSA. There are 15 residues in the CDR3. The V end was cut by 4 bases, the J end by 5 bases, with 18 bases between.

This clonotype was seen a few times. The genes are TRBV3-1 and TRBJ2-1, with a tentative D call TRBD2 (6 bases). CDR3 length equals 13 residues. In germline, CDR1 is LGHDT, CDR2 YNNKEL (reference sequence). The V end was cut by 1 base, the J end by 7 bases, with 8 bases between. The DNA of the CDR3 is TGTGCCAGCAGCCAAGCGACTAGTAATGAGCAGTTCTTC. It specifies CASSQATSNEQFF.

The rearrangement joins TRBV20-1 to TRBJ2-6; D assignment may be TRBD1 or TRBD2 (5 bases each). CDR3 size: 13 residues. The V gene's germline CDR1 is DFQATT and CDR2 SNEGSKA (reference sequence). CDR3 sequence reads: CSVRELGASLLTF. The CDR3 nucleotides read TGCAGCGTGAGGGAACTAGGGGCTTCACTCCTGACTTTC.

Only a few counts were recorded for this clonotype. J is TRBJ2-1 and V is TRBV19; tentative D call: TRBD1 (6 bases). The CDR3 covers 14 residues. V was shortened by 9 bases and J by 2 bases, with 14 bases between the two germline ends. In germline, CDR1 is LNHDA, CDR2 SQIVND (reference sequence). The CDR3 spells CASNTGSTYNEQFF. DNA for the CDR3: TGTGCCAGCAATACAGGGTCCACCTACAATGAGCAGTTCTTC.

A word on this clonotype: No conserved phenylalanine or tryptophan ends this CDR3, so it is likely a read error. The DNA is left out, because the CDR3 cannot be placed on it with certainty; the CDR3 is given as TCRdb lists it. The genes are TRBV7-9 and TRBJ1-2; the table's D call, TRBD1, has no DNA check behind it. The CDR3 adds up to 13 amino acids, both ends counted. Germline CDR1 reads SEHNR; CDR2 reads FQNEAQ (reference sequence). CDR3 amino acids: CASNKTGTPETQY.

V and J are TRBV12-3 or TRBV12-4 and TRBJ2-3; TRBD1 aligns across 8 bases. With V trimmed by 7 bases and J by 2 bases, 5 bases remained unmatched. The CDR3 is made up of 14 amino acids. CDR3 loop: CASTLTGATDTQYF. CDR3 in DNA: TGTGCCAGCACCCTGACAGGGGCCACAGATACGCAGTATTTT.

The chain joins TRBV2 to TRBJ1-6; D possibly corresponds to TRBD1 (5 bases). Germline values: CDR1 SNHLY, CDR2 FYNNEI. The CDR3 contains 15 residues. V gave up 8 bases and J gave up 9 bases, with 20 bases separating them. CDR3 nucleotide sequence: TGTGCCAGCCGCAGGGTCAGTAATCGGACTTCACCCCTCCACTTT. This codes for CASRRVSNRTSPLHF.

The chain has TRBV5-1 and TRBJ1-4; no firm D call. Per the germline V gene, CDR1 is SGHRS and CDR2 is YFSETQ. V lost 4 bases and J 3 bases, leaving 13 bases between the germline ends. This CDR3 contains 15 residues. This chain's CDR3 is CASSGRHPANEKLFF. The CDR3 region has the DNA TGCGCCAGCAGCGGGCGACACCCCGCTAATGAAAAACTGTTTTTT.

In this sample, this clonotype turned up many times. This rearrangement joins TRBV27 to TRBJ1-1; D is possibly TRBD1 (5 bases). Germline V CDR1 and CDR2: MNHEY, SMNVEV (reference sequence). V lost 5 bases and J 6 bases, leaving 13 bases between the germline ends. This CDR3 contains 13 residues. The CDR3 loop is CASSHRQRAEAFF. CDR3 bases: TGTGCCAGCAGTCACCGACAGAGGGCTGAAGCTTTCTTT.

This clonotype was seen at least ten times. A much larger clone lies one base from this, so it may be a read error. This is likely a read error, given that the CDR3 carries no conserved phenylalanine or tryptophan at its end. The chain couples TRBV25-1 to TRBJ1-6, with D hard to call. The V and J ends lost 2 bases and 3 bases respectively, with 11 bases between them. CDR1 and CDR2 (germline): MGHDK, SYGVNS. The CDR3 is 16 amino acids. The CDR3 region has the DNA TGTGCCAGCAGTGAAGGGTTAGGGATCTATAATTCACCCCTCCACCTT. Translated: CASSEGLGIYNSPLHL.

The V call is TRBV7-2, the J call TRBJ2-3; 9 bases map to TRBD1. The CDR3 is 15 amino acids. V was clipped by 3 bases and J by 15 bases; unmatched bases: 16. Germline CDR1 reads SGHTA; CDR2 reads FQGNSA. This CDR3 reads CASSLGTGTDTQYYF. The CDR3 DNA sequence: TGTGCCAGCAGCTTGGGGACAGGGACAGATACGCAGTATTATTTT.

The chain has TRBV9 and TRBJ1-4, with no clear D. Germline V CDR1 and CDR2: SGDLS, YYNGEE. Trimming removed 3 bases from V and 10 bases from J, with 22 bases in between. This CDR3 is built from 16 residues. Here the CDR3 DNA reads TGTGCCAGCAGCGCCGTCCCGAACCCAACTTATGGAAAACTGTTTTTT. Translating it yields CASSAVPNPTYGKLFF.

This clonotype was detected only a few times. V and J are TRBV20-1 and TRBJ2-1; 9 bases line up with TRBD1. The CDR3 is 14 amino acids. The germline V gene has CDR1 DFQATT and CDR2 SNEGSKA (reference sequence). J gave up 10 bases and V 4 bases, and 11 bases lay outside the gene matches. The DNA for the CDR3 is TGCAGTGCTAACCCGGGACAGGGCCCTACGGAGCAGTTCTTC. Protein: CSANPGQGPTEQFF.

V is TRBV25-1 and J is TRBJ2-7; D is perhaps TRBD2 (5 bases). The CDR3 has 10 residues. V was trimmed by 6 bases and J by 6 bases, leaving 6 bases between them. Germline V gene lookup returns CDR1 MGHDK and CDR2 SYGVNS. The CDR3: CASRAGEQYF. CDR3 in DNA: TGTGCCAGCAGGGCGGGCGAGCAGTACTTC.

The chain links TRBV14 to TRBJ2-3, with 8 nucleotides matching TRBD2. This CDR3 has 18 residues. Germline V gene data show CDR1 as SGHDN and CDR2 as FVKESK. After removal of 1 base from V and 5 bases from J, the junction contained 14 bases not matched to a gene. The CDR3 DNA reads TGTGCCAGCAGCCAAGTAGGCGGGAGGACAGTGGGGCAAGATACGCAGTATTTT. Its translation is CASSQVGGRTVGQDTQYF.

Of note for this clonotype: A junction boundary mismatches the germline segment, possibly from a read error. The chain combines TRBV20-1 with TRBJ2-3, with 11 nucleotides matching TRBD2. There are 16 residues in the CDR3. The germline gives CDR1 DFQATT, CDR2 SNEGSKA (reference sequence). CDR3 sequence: CSARAGSGGVTGTQYF. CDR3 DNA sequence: TGCAGTGCTAGAGCGGGTAGCGGGGGGGTAACAGGTACGCAGTATTTT.

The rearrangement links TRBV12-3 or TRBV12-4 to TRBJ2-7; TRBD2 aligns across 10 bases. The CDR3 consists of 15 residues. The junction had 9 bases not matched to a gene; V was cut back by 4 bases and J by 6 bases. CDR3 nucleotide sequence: TGTGCCAGCAGTTACCAGGCAGGGACTAGCGTCGAGCAGTACTTC. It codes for CASSYQAGTSVEQYF.